The 27 T cell receptor beta chains listed next were all sequenced from one sample in a study of T cell repertoires in cytomegalovirus infection. TCRdb processed the reads anew with MiXCR; each CDR3 protein has one entry. The sample yields some 940,000 distinct CDR3 sequences, more than 25% seen once. These receptors' targets are unknown. This material consisted of cultured CD8+ T cells from PBMCs, taken from culture after CMV antigen stimulation. These TCRs come from a human donor in good health (CMV status not recorded). Some clones in this sample may be carry-over from other donors' samples.

Regarding this clonotype: A much more abundant neighbour one base away suggests this may be a read error. Given the absence of the conserved phenylalanine or tryptophan at the CDR3 end, a read error is likely. The J gene is TRBJ2-2, the V gene TRBV7-9; D remains unclear. The CDR3 is made up of 11 amino acids. Between the trimmed V and J ends, which lost 11 bases and 7 bases, there was a span of 11 bases. Germline lookup yields CDR1 SEHNR and CDR2 FQNEAQ (reference sequence). The CDR3 is CAVRSVGELFL. DNA for the CDR3: TGTGCCGTCCGTTCGGTCGGGGAGCTGTTTCTT.

This clonotype turned up a few times. The chain combines TRBV6-2 or TRBV6-3 with TRBJ2-7, with D possibly being TRBD1 or TRBD2 (5 bases each). Germline V gene data show CDR1 as MNHEY and CDR2 as SVGEGT. The CDR3 extends over 15 amino acids. V lost 2 bases and J lost 5, with 16 bases in between. This CDR3 is CASSYPGPPPNEQYV. CDR3 nucleotide sequence: TGTGCCAGCAGTTACCCGGGACCCCCTCCGAACGAGCAGTACGTC.

The count of this clonotype is one. CDR3 sequence: CSVVTGLDIQYF. The CDR3 region has the DNA TGCAGCGTTGTGACAGGGTTGGACATTCAGTACTTC. The J gene is TRBJ2-4, the V gene TRBV29-1; TRBD1 agrees at 7 bases. CDR1 and CDR2 (germline): SQVTM, ANQGSEA. J was trimmed by 8 bases and V by 4 bases; bases with no gene match: 5. This CDR3 spans 12 amino acids.

In its sample, this clonotype was seen a few times. This rearrangement joins TRBV9 to TRBJ2-7; 8 nucleotides agree with TRBD2. V lost 1 base, J lost 6 bases, and 9 bases stayed unmatched. Germline V gene sequence: CDR1 SGDLS, CDR2 YYNGEE. This CDR3 has 15 amino acids. The CDR3 DNA reads TGTGCCAGCAGCGTATTTGCGGGGGGCGGAACCGAGCAGTACTTC. This sequence encodes CASSVFAGGGTEQYF.

This clonotype has more than one count but fewer than ten. V gene TRBV27 combines with J gene TRBJ2-7, with TRBD1 identical over 7 bases. CDR3 length: 16 residues. Germline-derived CDR1 and CDR2 are MNHEY and SMNVEV (reference sequence). J gave up 0 bases and V 6 bases, and 11 bases lay outside the gene matches. The CDR3 sequence is CASSIVGQASSYEQYF. The CDR3, as DNA: TGTGCCAGCAGCATTGTCGGACAGGCGAGCTCCTACGAGCAGTACTTC.

The rearrangement links TRBV4-1 to TRBJ1-1; TRBD1 matches at 7 bases. Germline CDR1 MGHRA, CDR2 YSYEKL. The length of the CDR3 is 17 residues. V was clipped by 1 base and J by 0 bases; unmatched bases: 8. In DNA form, the CDR3 reads TGCGCCAGCAGCCAAGGGGACAGCCCAGATTTGAACACTGAAGCTTTCTTT. Amino acid sequence: CASSQGDSPDLNTEAFF.

As concerns this clonotype: Just one base apart from a much larger clone, this may be a read error. The chain combines TRBV7-2 with TRBJ2-5; D unclear. Germline V gene data show CDR1 as SGHTA and CDR2 as FQGNSA. The length of the CDR3 is 13 residues. CDR3 protein: CANSSVVGETQYF. The CDR3 nucleotides are TGTGCCAACAGCTCGGTGGTGGGGGAGACCCAGTACTTC.

This chain uses TRBV2 with TRBJ2-5, with D unclear. Trimming removed 8 bases from V and 1 base from J, with 11 bases in between. In germline, CDR1 is SNHLY, CDR2 FYNNEI. The CDR3 length is 13 residues. CDR3 nucleotides: TGTGCCAGCGAGCAGGTAGTCCAAGAGACCCAGTACTTC. Amino acids: CASEQVVQETQYF.

In its sample, this clonotype was seen a few times. The rearrangement joins TRBV4-1 to TRBJ2-3, with TRBD1 as a possible D gene (5 bases). The CDR3 sequence is 15 residues long. V shed 0 bases and J shed 3 bases, with 10 bases lying between them. Germline CDR1 reads MGHRA; CDR2 reads YSYEKL. The CDR3 DNA sequence: TGCGCCAGCAGCCAAGATGGGGCTGTGACAGATACGCAGTATTTT. This codes for CASSQDGAVTDTQYF.

The chain is built from TRBV4-1 and TRBJ2-3; D not resolved. The length of the CDR3 is 13 residues. Trimming cost V 8 bases and J 5 bases, with 14 bases left between them. Germline V lookup: CDR1 MGHRA, CDR2 YSYEKL. The CDR3 loop is CASRPAPGDTQYF. CDR3 coding DNA: TGCGCCAGCCGACCGGCCCCTGGAGATACGCAGTATTTT.

V gene TRBV11-2 combines with J gene TRBJ2-2; D ambiguous. CDR3 length: 14 residues. V shed 2 bases and J shed 0 bases, with 4 bases lying between them. Germline V gene data show CDR1 as SGHAT and CDR2 as FQNNGV. The CDR3 protein is CASSLNTNTGELFF. CDR3 nucleotide sequence: TGTGCCAGCAGCTTAAACACGAACACCGGGGAGCTGTTTTTT.

This clonotype appeared a few times. J is TRBJ2-2 and V is TRBV11-2; 9 bases are shared with TRBD2. The junction had 4 bases not matched to a gene; V was cut back by 0 bases and J by 5 bases. Germline V lookup: CDR1 SGHAT, CDR2 FQNNGV. The CDR3 contains 16 residues. CDR3 nucleotides: TGTGCCAGCAGCTTAGAGCGGGGGGGGCCAACCGGGGAGCTGTTTTTT. This sequence encodes CASSLERGGPTGELFF. Complete variable domain (other parts from reference TRBV11-2 and TRBJ2-2): EAGVAQSPRYKIIEKRQSVAFWCNPISGHATLYWYQQILGQGPKLLIQFQNNGVVDDSQLPKDRFSAERLKGVDSTLKIQPAKLEDSAVYLCASSLERGGPTGELFFGEGSRLTVL.

V usage is TRBV6-1 and J usage is TRBJ1-1; D unclear. Germline V gives CDR1 MNHNS, CDR2 SASEGT. The CDR3 sequence is 14 residues long. V lost 8 bases and J 1 base, leaving 14 bases between the germline ends. The CDR3 DNA is TGTGCCAGCGCCATCGGTAGAGGGAACACTGAAGCTTTCTTT. Amino acid sequence: CASAIGRGNTEAFF.

The chain carries TRBV4-1 and TRBJ1-5; D call uncertain. This CDR3 region has 17 residues. In germline, CDR1 is MGHRA, CDR2 YSYEKL. With 0 bases removed from V and 2 bases from J, the gap between germline ends came to 14 bases. This CDR3 reads CASSQDWPPGGNQPQHF. The DNA of the CDR3 is TGCGCCAGCAGCCAAGATTGGCCCCCAGGAGGCAATCAGCCCCAGCATTTT.

In the case of this clonotype: A much larger clone lies a single base off, so this may be a read error. This chain uses TRBV2 with TRBJ2-5; 11 nucleotides match TRBD2. The V gene end was trimmed by 5 bases and the J gene end by 2 bases; junction bases not matched to a gene: 4. The germline gives CDR1 SNHLY, CDR2 FYNNEI. This CDR3 contains 15 residues. The CDR3 reads CASSHSGGAQETQYF. The CDR3 coding sequence is TGTGCCAGCAGTCATAGCGGGGGGGCTCAAGAGACCCAGTACTTC.

V is TRBV12-3 or TRBV12-4 and J is TRBJ1-2; D uncertain. The CDR3 sequence is 13 residues long. Trimming took off 3 bases at V and 8 bases at J, with 13 bases between the two ends. This CDR3 reads CASSLGRRGGYTF. DNA of the CDR3: TGTGCCAGCAGTTTGGGCAGGCGGGGAGGCTACACCTTC.

This clonotype was counted at least ten times. The chain is built from TRBV7-2 and TRBJ2-1; 9 positions agree with TRBD1. Germline trimming cut 0 bases from V and 4 bases from J; bases unmatched to any gene: 13. The CDR3 sequence is 19 residues long. Looked up from germline, CDR1 is SGHTA and CDR2 is FQGNSA. CDR3 residues: CASSLAAPPGQGSYNEQFF. CDR3 in DNA: TGTGCCAGCAGCTTAGCGGCACCCCCGGGACAGGGATCATACAATGAGCAGTTCTTC.

This clonotype was detected a few times. This chain uses TRBV6-2 or TRBV6-3 with TRBJ2-1; the D call may be TRBD1 or TRBD2 (7 bases each). This CDR3 spans 17 amino acids. V dropped 6 bases and J dropped 8 bases, with 26 bases sitting between them. Germline V CDR1 and CDR2: MNHEY, SVGEGT. The CDR3: CASSEGEGALFVDEQFF. CDR3 in DNA: TGTGCCAGCAGCGAAGGGGAGGGGGCTCTCTTCGTCGATGAGCAGTTCTTC.

This clonotype was detected only a few times. The CDR3 DNA sequence: TGTGCCAGCAGCCGCGGAACCTTTCCGTTCGAGCAGTACGTC. Amino acids: CASSRGTFPFEQYV. The chain employs TRBV7-8 and TRBJ2-7; no clear D gene. The germline V and J ends were trimmed by 5 bases and 6 bases, with 17 bases remaining between them. Germline values: CDR1 SGHVS, CDR2 FQNEAQ. This CDR3 has 14 residues.

The chain uses TRBV27 and TRBJ1-5, with 9 nucleotides matching TRBD1. The CDR3 length is 17 residues. Trimming cost V 4 bases and J 4 bases; bases outside gene matches: 11. Germline assignment: CDR1 MNHEY and CDR2 SMNVEV (reference sequence). The CDR3 protein is CASSSTRTGEFNQPQHF. The CDR3 DNA is TGTGCCAGCAGTTCTACCCGGACAGGGGAATTTAATCAGCCCCAGCATTTT.

This sequence joins TRBV7-8 and TRBJ2-1; tentatively, D is TRBD2 (5 bases). Germline-derived CDR1 and CDR2 are SGHVS and FQNEAQ. V lost 5 bases and J 2 bases, leaving 7 bases between the germline ends. This CDR3 region has 13 residues. CDR3 nucleotides: TGTGCCAGCAGCGCCGGGACCTACAATGAGCAGTTCTTC. As protein: CASSAGTYNEQFF.

As regards this clonotype: The germline gene is not matched at one end of the junction; a read error may be the cause. This chain uses TRBV7-7 with TRBJ2-1; 9 bases map to TRBD2. Germline CDR1 is SSHAT and CDR2 is FNYEAQ (reference sequence). The CDR3 has 18 residues. The CDR3 region has the DNA TGTGCTAGCACCCCTGGGCTAGCGGGGCCGATCTCCTACAATGAGCAGTTCTTC. The encoded protein is CASTPGLAGPISYNEQFF.

In this sample, this clonotype turned up many times. V is TRBV7-8 and J is TRBJ2-3, with TRBD2 as a possible D gene (7 bases). The CDR3 has 16 residues. The V end lost 1 base, the J end lost 4 bases, and 15 bases lay between the germline ends. Germline CDR1 SGHVS, CDR2 FQNEAQ. CDR3 in amino acids: CASSLGGRGPADTQYF. DNA of the CDR3: TGTGCCAGCAGCTTAGGCGGGCGGGGGCCGGCAGATACGCAGTATTTT.

A word on this clonotype: At one of its ends the junction is not consistent with the germline gene, which may arise from a read error. The J gene is TRBJ1-1, the V gene TRBV6-5; tentative D call: TRBD1 (5 bases). The CDR3 length is 11 residues. Germline lookup yields CDR1 MNHEY and CDR2 SVGAGI. The CDR3 region is CASTYGTEAVF. The DNA for the CDR3 is TGTGCCAGCACCTACGGGACTGAAGCTGTCTTT.

This clonotype was seen only a few times. The J gene is TRBJ2-7, the V gene TRBV2, with 7 bases fitting TRBD1. V was clipped by 5 bases and J by 0 bases; unmatched bases: 7. The CDR3 spans 15 residues. Germline V lookup: CDR1 SNHLY, CDR2 FYNNEI. For the CDR3, the DNA is TGTGCCAGCAGTTTAGGGGGCCCCAGCTCCTACGAGCAGTACGTC. It codes for CASSLGGPSSYEQYV.

This clonotype has a handful of counts. This chain joins TRBV7-9 and TRBJ2-3, with 7 bases fitting TRBD1. This CDR3 has 13 amino acids. Germline assignment: CDR1 SEHNR and CDR2 FQNEAQ (reference sequence). V gave up 9 bases and J gave up 2 bases; unmatched junction bases: 5. CDR3: CASSTGSTDTQYF. The CDR3 nucleotides are TGTGCCAGTTCGACAGGGTCCACAGATACGCAGTATTTT.

Note on this clonotype: A much larger clone lies a single base off, so this may be a read error. The chain is built from TRBV7-8 and TRBJ2-1, with D unclear. Germline lookup yields CDR1 SGHVS and CDR2 FQNEAQ. This CDR3 region has 17 residues. The DNA for the CDR3 is TGTGCCAGCAGCTTAGCGTCCCGTTCCCTGTCCTACAAAGAGCAGTTCTTC. It is translated as CASSLASRSLSYKEQFF.